Listed here are 26 T cell receptor gamma chains from one sample, sequenced in a study of gamma delta lymphoproliferative disorders and STAT genes. Sequencing used genomic DNA taken from PBMCs of patients and controls. TCRdb re-processed the multiplex PCR reads via CATT. Of 4,500 to 5,000 gamma-chain clones in the sample, about 7.7% were seen once. What was sequenced was blood. These receptors came from a human donor in good health.

This clone is medium-sized by share. V is TRGV10 and J is TRGJ1 or TRGJ2. The J gene is absent in TCRdb and was assigned here via DNA matching to germline. TRGV10 is identified as an open reading frame with a role that is uncertain. There are 13 residues in the CDR3. Losses at the gene ends were 8 bases for V and 3 bases for J; bases not matched to a gene: 8. CDR3: CAAWDPSYYKKLF. As DNA, the CDR3 is TGTGCTGCGTGGGATCCTAGTTATTATAAGAAACTCTTT.

This clone was recorded many times. The chain has TRGV9 and TRGJ1 or TRGJ2. TCRdb leaves out the J gene; it was filled in here by matching the DNA to germline. The CDR3 contains 11 residues. Germline V CDR1 and CDR2: GITISATS, ISYDGTV (reference sequence). V lost 9 bases to trimming and J lost 9 bases; unmatched junction nucleotides: 11. This chain's CDR3 is CALRILAKKLF. For the CDR3, the DNA is TGTGCCTTGAGAATACTAGCTAAGAAACTCTTT.

This clone is medium-sized by share. This rearrangement joins TRGV8 to TRGJ1 or TRGJ2. TCRdb gives no J gene; it was assigned here by matching the DNA to germline. The germline CDR1 and CDR2 sequences are VENAVY and YDSYNSRV. The trim removed 0 bases at V and 11 bases at J, leaving 7 bases unmatched. The CDR3 totals 12 residues. CDR3 protein: CATWDRPAEKLF. In DNA form, the CDR3 reads TGTGCCACCTGGGATAGGCCGGCTGAGAAACTCTTT.

With regard to this clone: The TCRdb record carries a much larger clone's protein, which differs from this DNA's translation at residue 5; a read error is the likely cause, and the protein listed here is the DNA translation. This rearrangement joins TRGV10 to TRGJP1. The J gene comes from matching the DNA to germline here; TCRdb lacks it. TRGV10 is reported as an ORF; its role is uncertain. The J segment lost 2 bases and the V segment lost 8 bases, leaving 12 bases of the junction unmatched. This CDR3 has 16 amino acids. For the CDR3, the DNA is TGTGCTGCGTGGAATCTAGGCCCGACCACTGGTTGGTTCAAGATATTT. This codes for CAAWNLGPTTGWFKIF.

This clone counts as medium-sized. The DNA is left out, because the CDR3 cannot be placed on it with certainty; the CDR3 is given as TCRdb lists it. The J segment was not called; the V segment is TRGV11. TRGV11 is designated an ORF whose function remains uncertain. Inclusive of both ends, the CDR3 amounts to 17 amino acids. This CDR3 reads CTTVPAGLGNPPYKKLF.

No J gene call was made, and the V gene is TRGV10. Being an ORF, TRGV10 has a function that is uncertain. The CDR3 contains 9 residues. CDR3 loop: CAAWDRGLF. DNA of the CDR3: TGTGCTGCGTGGGACCGCGGACTCTTT.

This clone was seen a handful of times. The protein given by TCRdb reflects a much larger clone and differs at residue 5 from this DNA's translation, likely from a read error; the protein shown is the DNA's translation. The V call is TRGV3, the J call TRGJ1 or TRGJ2. The J gene comes from matching the DNA to germline here; TCRdb lacks it. Germline V gene lookup returns CDR1 VTNTFY and CDR2 YDVSTARD (reference sequence). The CDR3 consists of 14 residues. Here the CDR3 reads CATWGRRGYYKKLF. The CDR3 bases are TGTGCCACCTGGGGCAGGCGAGGTTATTATAAGAAACTCTTT.

This clone has more than one count but fewer than ten. A much larger clone sits a single nucleotide away, making a read error possible. The sample holds other DNA sequences that translate to the same CDR3. J is TRGJ1 or TRGJ2 and V is TRGV10. No J segment appears in TCRdb, so it was assigned here by matching the sequence to germline. TRGV10 is assigned to the ORF class and has an uncertain function. The CDR3 is 11 residues long. CDR3 protein: CAAWAYSKKLF. CDR3 coding DNA: TGCGCTGCGTGGGCCTACTCTAAGAAACTCTTT.

Judged by abundance, this clone is medium-sized. The V gene is TRGV8, the J gene TRGJ1 or TRGJ2. The J gene, absent from TCRdb, was called here by matching the DNA to germline. V shed 9 bases and J 4 bases; nucleotides not matched to a gene: 9. Germline CDR1 reads VENAVY; CDR2 reads YDSYNSRV. This CDR3 contains 12 residues. The CDR3 DNA follows: TGTGCCACCCTGGGACTGTATTATAAGAAACTCTTT. Protein product: CATLGLYYKKLF.

J is TRGJP1 and V is TRGV10. The J gene comes from matching the DNA to germline here; TCRdb lacks it. TRGV10 is labeled an ORF, and its function is uncertain. V shed 13 bases and J 11 bases; nucleotides not matched to a gene: 8. This CDR3 contains 10 residues. CDR3 DNA: TGTGCTGTGGAGGGGTGGTTCAAGATATTT. Translation gives CAVEGWFKIF.

In its sample, this clone ranks as medium-sized. CDR3 region: CATWDYAPLIEGDKKLF. The DNA for the CDR3 is TGTGCCACCTGGGATTACGCCCCCTTAATAGAGGGGGATAAGAAACTCTTT. This chain connects TRGV8 to TRGJ1 or TRGJ2. The J gene was not available in TCRdb and was assigned here by matching the DNA to germline segments. This CDR3 region has 17 residues. The germline CDR1 and CDR2 sequences are VENAVY and YDSYNSRV. V lost 3 bases and J lost 8; bases outside the gene matches: 22.

The gene calls are TRGV8 and TRGJP2. TCRdb carries no J gene annotation; the J gene was assigned here by matching the DNA with germline. The CDR3 contains 16 residues. Germline CDR1 and CDR2: VENAVY and YDSYNSRV. The V and J ends lost 3 bases and 2 bases, in that order; junction bases with no gene match: 9. The CDR3, as DNA: TGTGCCACCTGGGATCAAAAAAAAAGTAGTGATTGGATCAAGACGTTT. This codes for CATWDQKKSSDWIKTF.

At least ten counts were recorded for this clone. This rearrangement joins TRGV9 to TRGJ1 or TRGJ2. TCRdb is silent on the J gene; assignment here came from matching the DNA to germline. The CDR3 runs 17 residues. Germline V gene sequence: CDR1 GITISATS, CDR2 ISYDGTV (reference sequence). Trimming cost V 0 bases and J 4 bases; bases outside gene matches: 15. The CDR3 region has the DNA TGTGCCTTGTGGGAGGTGCAGGCTTTCAAGTTGTATTATAAGAAACTCTTT. Protein: CALWEVQAFKLYYKKLF.

Within the sample, this clone is medium-sized. Other DNA variants within this sample encode the same CDR3. The V call is TRGV2, the J call TRGJ1 or TRGJ2. Because TCRdb records no J gene, it was assigned here through a match of the DNA to germline. The CDR3 is 14 residues long. The germline V gene has CDR1 EGSNGY and CDR2 YDSYNSKV. After removal of 2 bases from V and 0 bases from J, the junction contained 4 bases not matched to a gene. The CDR3 loop reads CATWDVSNYYKKLF. CDR3 coding DNA: TGTGCCACCTGGGACGTTTCGAATTATTATAAGAAACTCTTT.

About this clone: The DNA is left out, because the CDR3 cannot be placed on it with certainty; the CDR3 is given as TCRdb lists it. The V gene was identified as TRGV5, while no J gene was called. The germline CDR1 and CDR2 sequences are VINAFY and YDVSNSKD. The CDR3 contains 17 residues when both ends are counted. CDR3 in amino acids: CATWEIPPNSLAVEQHF.

In its sample, this clone is medium-sized. The V gene is TRGV10, the J gene TRGJP1. The J gene comes from matching the DNA to germline here; TCRdb lacks it. TRGV10 is an open reading frame, and its role is uncertain. There are 13 residues in the CDR3. The V gene end was trimmed by 8 bases and the J gene end by 5 bases; junction bases not matched to a gene: 6. The CDR3 nucleotides read TGTGCTGCGTGGGATTTAACTGGTTGGTTCAAGATATTT. Translation: CAAWDLTGWFKIF.

By sample share, this clone is medium-sized. The chain recombines TRGV2 with TRGJ1 or TRGJ2. No J gene is reported in TCRdb; it was inferred here by comparing the DNA with germline. The CDR3 loop spans 11 amino acids. V was pared by 2 bases and J by 12 bases, with 7 bases of the junction left unmatched. Germline V CDR1 and CDR2: EGSNGY, YDSYNSKV. The CDR3 region has the DNA TGTGCCACCTGGGACGAGATCTTGAAACTCTTT. Protein product: CATWDEILKLF.

This clone is termed medium-sized (0.01 to 0.1%). The same CDR3 is also encoded by other DNA sequences in this sample. J is TRGJ1 or TRGJ2 and V is TRGV4. The J gene is absent in TCRdb and was assigned here via DNA matching to germline. Trimming took 0 bases from V and 5 from J; bases not matched to a gene: 4. This CDR3 region has 13 residues. Germline-derived CDR1 and CDR2 are EGSTGY and YDSYTSSV. The CDR3 reads CATWDGPDYKKLF. The CDR3 nucleotides are TGTGCCACCTGGGATGGGCCGGATTATAAGAAACTCTTT.

This clone was detected only a few times. This chain links TRGV8 with TRGJP2. The J gene was missing in TCRdb and was found by matching the end of the DNA to germline. The V segment lost 3 bases and the J segment 0 bases; nucleotides outside the gene matches: 16. CDR3 length equals 19 residues. The V gene's germline CDR1 is VENAVY and CDR2 YDSYNSRV. Here the CDR3 DNA reads TGTGCCACCTGGGATGGGAGCGGGGGCCTATATAGTAGTGATTGGATCAAGACGTTT. This sequence encodes CATWDGSGGLYSSDWIKTF.

In its sample, this clone is medium-sized (0.01 to 0.1%). The J gene is TRGJP1, the V gene TRGV3. TCRdb is silent on the J gene; assignment here came from matching the DNA to germline. CDR1 is VTNTFY and CDR2 is YDVSTARD in the germline V gene (reference sequence). With 1 base clipped from V and 0 bases from J, the junction kept 2 bases outside the gene matches. CDR3 length equals 15 residues. The CDR3 reads CATWDSDTTGWFKIF. The CDR3 DNA reads as TGTGCCACCTGGGACAGTGATACCACTGGTTGGTTCAAGATATTT.

The chain links TRGV9 to TRGJP2. The J gene, left out of TCRdb, was set here by checking the DNA against germline. The CDR3 is 17 amino acids. The junction had 9 bases not matched to a gene; V was cut back by 0 bases and J by 2 bases. The germline V gene has CDR1 GITISATS and CDR2 ISYDGTV (reference sequence). The CDR3 DNA follows: TGTGCCTTGTGGGAGGTGCGGGGACACAGTAGTGATTGGATCAAGACGTTT. It yields the protein CALWEVRGHSSDWIKTF.

Comment on this clone: Because the CDR3's place on the DNA is in doubt, the DNA is left out and the CDR3 is given as listed by TCRdb. The J gene was not called, though the V gene is TRGV10. TRGV10 falls under the ORF class, with uncertain function. From its first to its last residue, the CDR3 has 21 amino acids. This CDR3 reads CAAWDPIRIIIRNSLAVEQHF.

This clone is deemed medium-sized. For the V gene the call is TRGV10; the J gene has no call. TRGV10 is treated as an ORF (open reading frame) with a function not yet certain. This CDR3 comprises 9 residues. The CDR3 coding sequence is TGTGCTGCGTCACTTCGTAAACTCTTT. Its translation is CAASLRKLF.

This clone was picked up many times. Other DNA sequences in this specimen translate into the identical CDR3. The gene calls are TRGV9 and TRGJ1 or TRGJ2. TCRdb leaves out the J gene; it was filled in here by matching the DNA to germline. The junction had 3 bases not matched to a gene; V was cut back by 0 bases and J by 10 bases. Germline V gene sequence: CDR1 GITISATS, CDR2 ISYDGTV (reference sequence). This CDR3 comprises 11 residues. DNA of the CDR3: TGTGCCTTGTGGGAGGTGTGCAAGAAACTCTTT. Translated: CALWEVCKKLF.

This clone appeared once. The V and J genes are TRGV11 and TRGJP2. No J segment appears in TCRdb, so it was assigned here by matching the sequence to germline. TRGV11 is assigned to the ORF class and has an uncertain function. The V gene end was trimmed by 8 bases and the J gene end by 3 bases; junction bases not matched to a gene: 9. This CDR3 has 15 residues. This chain's CDR3 is CACWSRGGSDWIKTF. The CDR3 DNA reads TGTGCCTGCTGGAGCAGGGGGGGTAGTGATTGGATCAAGACGTTT.

By share, this clone ranks as medium-sized. This chain links TRGV8 with TRGJ1 or TRGJ2. The J gene, left out of TCRdb, was set here by checking the DNA against germline. The V gene end was trimmed by 2 bases and the J gene end by 6 bases; junction bases not matched to a gene: 4. CDR3 length: 12 residues. Germline loops: CDR1 VENAVY, CDR2 YDSYNSRV. As DNA, the CDR3 is TGTGCCACCTGGGATAACGGTTATAAGAAACTCTTT. The encoded protein is CATWDNGYKKLF.